This TCR beta chain is from a study of T cells after yellow fever vaccination. Whole-study findings and limits: FACS-sorted repertoires could contain abundant clonotypes contaminating from the bulk population. Post-booster repertoires contained most primary-vaccination clones again (roughly 97% CD4, around 89% CD8). A faster peak, day 5 versus 15, was reached by the weaker secondary response.

The CDR3 contains 16 residues. Looked up from germline, CDR1 is SGHRS and CDR2 is YFSETQ. Between the trimmed V and J ends, which lost 0 bases and 3 bases, there was a span of 12 bases. In TCRdb, the 5' RACE reads were re-called with MiXCR into one record per CDR3 protein. The sample shows 300,000 or so distinct CDR3 sequences, about 6.6% of them seen only once. There are many counts of this clonotype. Its target is not known. The sample was PBMCs, taken around 45 days after the first yellow fever vaccination. This clonotype was sampled from a man aged 18 to 35 who received the YFV17D yellow fever vaccine. The rearrangement links TRBV5-1 to TRBJ2-2; D might be TRBD1 (6 bases). CDR3 nucleotide sequence: TGCGCCAGCAGCTTGGCCGGGACACGAGACACCGGGGAGCTGTTTTTT. Amino acids: CASSLAGTRDTGELFF.